This entry concerns a single TCR beta chain. Treatment specified: oral pan-JAK inhibitor, 5-10 mg twice daily. RNA was isolated and reverse transcribed to cDNA, the sequencing template. Method: immunoSEQ multiplex PCR; TCRdb's copy keeps in-frame clones and lacks some. Of 90,000 to 130,000 clones listed, about 60% are singletons. The data were obtained in a study of CD8+ T cells in alopecia areata. This CDR3 region has 16 residues. The V gene's germline CDR1 is SGDLS and CDR2 YYNGEE. V lost 0 bases and J lost 1; bases outside the gene matches: 1. The clonotype was recovered from a human donor with alopecia areata. The rearrangement joins TRBV9 to TRBJ2-2, with 9 nucleotides matching TRBD2. This specimen consisted of CD8+ T cells sorted from blood, obtained at week 24, from a patient treated with tofacitinib. The CDR3 region is CASSVARGGNTGELFF. The DNA of the CDR3 is TGTGCCAGCAGCGTAGCGCGGGGGGGGAACACCGGGGAGCTGTTTTTT.